The sequence of this T cell receptor (beta chain) was determined in a study of cytomegalovirus exposure and HLA in healthy donors. PCR involved 60 Vbeta and 13 Jbeta primers. TCRdb keeps only in-frame clones here, not all; method: immunoSEQ multiplex PCR. This table holds under 200,000 clones. Broader study findings: A link between a missense DCLRE1C variant and TCR beta V- and J-gene trimming emerged from a later analysis.

Note on this clone: The antigen remains undetermined.

Trimming removed 3 bases at V and 4 bases at J, with 7 bases between. CDR1 and CDR2 from the germline V gene are LNHDA and SQIVND (reference sequence). The CDR3 is made up of 13 amino acids. V and J are TRBV19 and TRBJ1-5, with D uncertain. The source material was PBMCs. This clonotype was sampled from a woman younger than 30 in good health and CMV-seropositive. The CDR3 DNA reads as TGTGCCAGTAGTATCCCCGAGAATCAGCCCCAGCATTTT. Translation gives CASSIPENQPQHF. The full variable domain, rest sourced from reference TRBV19 and TRBJ1-5, is DGGITQSPKYLFRKEGQNVTLSCEQNLNHDAMYWYRQDPGQGLRLIYYSQIVNDFQKGDIAEGYSVSREKKESFPLTVTSAQKNPTAFYLCASSIPENQPQHFGDGTRLSIL.